This T cell receptor (beta chain) was obtained from a study of blood T cell repertoires in COVID-19. Study as a whole: Material from acute and convalescent COVID-19 was sourced from the United States, Italy and Spain. Sources were T cells, B-cell-depleted T cells, or PBMCs; the material itself was cDNA or gDNA.

Sequencing was performed with immunoSEQ multiplex PCR; in TCRdb, only in-frame clones are kept and a portion is missing. The sample has roughly 66,000 clones, about 89% seen once. Germline V lookup: CDR1 ENHRY, CDR2 SYGVKD. The V gene lost 7 bases and the J gene lost 7 bases, with 8 bases spanning the gap. The CDR3 is 11 residues long. Sequencing was performed on peripheral blood. This rearrangement joins TRBV10-3 to TRBJ2-1, with D hard to call. The receptor was derived from a human donor in a cohort sampled during active COVID-19. CDR3 loop: CAIKRANEQFF. The DNA of the CDR3 is TGTGCCATCAAAAGAGCGAATGAGCAGTTCTTC.